This T cell receptor beta chain was obtained from a study of blood T cell repertoires in COVID-19. Study information: The United States, Italy and Spain provided the acute and convalescent COVID-19 samples.

Clones were sequenced by immunoSEQ multiplex PCR, and TCRdb holds only the in-frame ones, with some missing. Of roughly 87,000 clones listed, approximately 85% are singletons. The TCR comes from a man aged 50 to 59 with active COVID-19. The sample was peripheral blood.

CDR3 sequence reads: CATSREYNEQFF. The CDR3 nucleotides read TGTGCCACCAGTCGGGAGTACAATGAGCAGTTCTTC. This chain uses TRBV24-1 with TRBJ2-1; D possibly corresponds to TRBD2 (6 bases). The CDR3 contains 12 residues. The V gene's germline CDR1 is KGHDR and CDR2 SFDVKD. Trimming left V 6 bases short and J 4 bases short, with 6 bases between.